This T cell receptor (beta chain) was documented in a study of T cell changes during pregnancy in multiple sclerosis (dated by TCRdb to the late 2010s). In terms of the full investigation: The study looked at changes in the T cell repertoire across pregnancy in women with multiple sclerosis.

The method behind the library was the immunoSEQ multiplex PCR assay. TCRdb re-hosts the immuneACCESS table, in-frame sequences only. Its copies lack some clones; in the studies checked, an unresolved V gene accounts for under half of them, and the cause for the rest is not known. The sample table contains roughly 120,000 clones; only one count was recorded for roughly 92% of them. The top ten constitute approximately 1.4% of the sample. The germline V gene provides CDR1 MDHEN and CDR2 SYDVKM. V is shortened by 3 bases, J by 5 bases, and the region joining them spans 13 bases. Inclusive of the bounding cysteine and phenylalanine, the CDR3 is 14 residues long. The only DNA kept is the CDR3, 42 bases in frame from the first base. As to this clone: Its target antigen remains unknown. Per-base quality was not reported, and no clone a single base away is much larger than it.

Recombination joined TRBV28 with TRBJ2-5; the D gene is perhaps TRBD1, from 6 matching bases. This specimen was peripheral blood, taken in the third trimester of pregnancy. The TCR sequence derives from a female donor with multiple sclerosis, enrolled in a pregnancy study. At the DNA level, the sequence is TGTGCCAGCAGTTTGTTGGGGGCCGGTGAGACCCAGTACTTC. Translated, this is CASSLLGAGETQYF.